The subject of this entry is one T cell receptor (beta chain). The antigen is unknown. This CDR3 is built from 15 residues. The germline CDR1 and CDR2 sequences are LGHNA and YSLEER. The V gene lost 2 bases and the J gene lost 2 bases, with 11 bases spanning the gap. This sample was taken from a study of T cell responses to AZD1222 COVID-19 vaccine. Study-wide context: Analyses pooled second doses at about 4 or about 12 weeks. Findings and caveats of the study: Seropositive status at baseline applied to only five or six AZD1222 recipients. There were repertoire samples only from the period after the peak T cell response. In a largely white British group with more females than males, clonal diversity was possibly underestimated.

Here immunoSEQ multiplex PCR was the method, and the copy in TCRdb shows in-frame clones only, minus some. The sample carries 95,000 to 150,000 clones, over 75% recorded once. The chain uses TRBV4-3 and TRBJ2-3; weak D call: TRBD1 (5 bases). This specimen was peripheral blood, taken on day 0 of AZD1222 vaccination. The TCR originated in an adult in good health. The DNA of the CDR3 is TGCGCCAGCAGCCAACTCTCGACAGACACAGATACGCAGTATTTT. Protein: CASSQLSTDTDTQYF.